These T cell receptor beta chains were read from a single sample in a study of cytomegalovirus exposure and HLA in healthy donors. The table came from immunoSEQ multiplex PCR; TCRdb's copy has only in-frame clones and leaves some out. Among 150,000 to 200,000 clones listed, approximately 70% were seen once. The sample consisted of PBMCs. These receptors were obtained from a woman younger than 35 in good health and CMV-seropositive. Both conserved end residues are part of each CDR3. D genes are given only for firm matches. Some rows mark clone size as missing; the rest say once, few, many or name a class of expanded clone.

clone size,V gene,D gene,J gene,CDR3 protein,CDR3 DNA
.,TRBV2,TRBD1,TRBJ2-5,CASRGQGAPGETQYF,TGTGCCAGCAGGGGCCAGGGGGCGCCCGGAGAGACCCAGTACTTC
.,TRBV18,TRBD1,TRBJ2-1,CASSPPGQGNEQFF,TGTGCCAGCTCACCACCGGGACAGGGCAATGAGCAGTTCTTC
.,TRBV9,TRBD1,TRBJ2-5,CASSPVPGRGQETQYF,TGTGCCAGCAGCCCGGTTCCGGGCAGGGGGCAAGAGACCCAGTACTTC
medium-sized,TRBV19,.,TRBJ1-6,CAKPGHHNSPLHF,TGTGCCAAACCGGGACACCATAATTCACCCCTCCACTTT
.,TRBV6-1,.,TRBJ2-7,CASSEAIDTSSYEQYF,TGTGCCAGCAGTGAAGCTATAGACACCAGCTCCTACGAGCAGTACTTC
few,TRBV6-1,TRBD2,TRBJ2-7,CASSIMERDQQYF,TGTGCCAGCAGTATAATGGAGCGGGACCAGCAGTACTTC
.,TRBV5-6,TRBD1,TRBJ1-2,CASSLQGENYGYTF,TGTGCCAGCAGCTTGCAGGGGGAGAACTATGGCTACACCTTC
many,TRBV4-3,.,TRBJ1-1,CASSQDRLKNTEAFF,TGCGCCAGCAGCCAAGATCGACTGAAGAACACTGAAGCTTTCTTT
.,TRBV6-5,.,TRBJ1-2,CASSYAGDRGYTF,TGTGCCAGCAGTTACGCCGGGGATAGGGGCTACACCTTC
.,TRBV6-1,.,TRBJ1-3,CASIQAFSGNTIYF,TGTGCCAGCATACAGGCTTTCTCTGGAAACACCATATATTTT
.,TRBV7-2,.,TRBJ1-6,CASSHDSHNSPLHF,TGTGCCAGCAGCCATGACAGTCATAATTCACCCCTCCACTTT
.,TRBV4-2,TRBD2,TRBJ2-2,CASSSIAGELTGELFF,TGTGCCAGCAGTTCGATAGCGGGGGAGCTCACCGGGGAGCTGTTTTTT
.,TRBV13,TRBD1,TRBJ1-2,CASSSSSRGQDYGYTF,TGTGCCAGCAGTTCTTCATCCAGGGGGCAGGACTATGGCTACACCTTC
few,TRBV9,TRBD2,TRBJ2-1,CASSDPGLAGDKTYNEQFF,TGTGCCAGCAGCGATCCCGGACTAGCGGGCGATAAAACCTACAATGAGCAGTTCTTC
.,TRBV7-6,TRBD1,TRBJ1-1,CASSLYPGQANTEAFF,TGTGCCAGCAGCTTATACCCAGGACAGGCGAACACTGAAGCTTTCTTT
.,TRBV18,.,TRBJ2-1,CASSPRGRNNEQFF,TGTGCCAGCTCACCGCGGGGCCGAAACAATGAGCAGTTCTTC
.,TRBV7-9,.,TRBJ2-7,CASSTSGLSYEQYF,TGTGCCAGCAGCACTTCGGGACTCTCCTACGAGCAGTACTTC
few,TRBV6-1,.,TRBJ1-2,CASSQQKNYGYTF,TGTGCCAGCAGCCAACAGAAAAATTATGGCTACACCTTC
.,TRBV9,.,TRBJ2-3,CASSEIALDTQYF,TGTGCCAGCAGTGAGATAGCTTTGGATACGCAGTATTTT
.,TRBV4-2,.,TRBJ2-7,CASSQEETAYEQYF,TGTGCCAGCAGCCAAGAGGAGACAGCCTACGAGCAGTACTTC
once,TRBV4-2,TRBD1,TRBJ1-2,CASRMTGSGYTF,TGTGCCAGCAGGATGACAGGGAGCGGCTACACCTTC
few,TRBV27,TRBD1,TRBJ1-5,CASSLSGTVTQPQHF,TGTGCCAGCAGTTTATCGGGGACAGTAACTCAGCCCCAGCATTTT
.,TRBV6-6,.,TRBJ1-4,CASGGRVGTNEKLFF,TGTGCCAGTGGTGGCAGGGTCGGAACTAATGAAAAACTGTTTTTT
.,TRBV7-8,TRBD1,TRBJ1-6,CASSSRDRGRNSPLHF,TGTGCCAGCAGCTCGCGGGACAGGGGGCGGAATTCACCCCTCCACTTT
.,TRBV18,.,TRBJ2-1,CASSPWGTYNEQFF,TGTGCCAGCTCCCCATGGGGCACCTACAATGAGCAGTTCTTC
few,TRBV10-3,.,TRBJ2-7,CAISESKGAYEQYF,TGTGCCATCAGTGAGTCGAAGGGAGCCTACGAGCAGTACTTC
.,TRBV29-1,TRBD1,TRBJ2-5,CSGGRDRGETQYF,TGCAGCGGGGGCCGGGACAGGGGGGAGACCCAGTACTTC
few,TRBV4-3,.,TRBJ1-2,CASSQDRDRRGVYYGYTF,TGCGCCAGCAGCCAAGACAGGGATAGGCGGGGCGTCTACTATGGCTACACCTTC
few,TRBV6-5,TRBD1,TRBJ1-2,CASSDPRGNYGYTF,TGTGCCAGCAGTGACCCCAGGGGGAACTATGGCTACACCTTC
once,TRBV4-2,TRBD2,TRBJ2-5,CASSQDSSGGLRGQETQYF,TGTGCCAGCAGCCAAGATTCTAGCGGGGGGCTGCGGGGCCAAGAGACCCAGTACTTC
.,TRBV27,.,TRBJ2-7,CASSFLPGEQYF,TGTGCCAGCAGTTTCCTTCCCGGGGAGCAGTACTTC
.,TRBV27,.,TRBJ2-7,CASSLGQSYEQYF,TGTGCCAGCAGTTTAGGGCAGTCCTACGAGCAGTACTTC
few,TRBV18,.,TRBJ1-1,CASSVSGTETEAFF,TGTGCCAGCTCAGTCTCCGGGACTGAGACTGAAGCTTTCTTT
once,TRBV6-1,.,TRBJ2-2,CASSGTHDPSTGELFF,TGTGCCAGCAGTGGGACACATGATCCGAGCACCGGGGAGCTGTTTTTT
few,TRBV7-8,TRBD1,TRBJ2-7,CASSLGGTGSYEQYF,TGTGCCAGCAGCTTAGGGGGGACAGGGTCCTACGAGCAGTACTTC
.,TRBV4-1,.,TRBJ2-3,CASSPVRADTQYF,TGCGCCAGCAGCCCTGTTCGAGCAGATACGCAGTATTTT
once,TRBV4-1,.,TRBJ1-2,CASSQDEGGRVNTF,TGCGCCAGCAGCCAAGATGAAGGGGGAAGGGTGAACACCTTC
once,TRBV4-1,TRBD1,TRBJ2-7,CASSQVTGTGGYEQYF,TGCGCCAGCAGCCAAGTAACCGGGACAGGGGGCTACGAGCAGTACTTC
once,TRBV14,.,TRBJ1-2,CASSQKTPIWRYGYTF,TGTGCCAGCAGCCAAAAAACTCCGATCTGGCGGTATGGCTACACCTTC
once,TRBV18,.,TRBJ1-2,CASSPSRGGYGYTF,TGTGCCAGCTCACCTTCAAGGGGTGGCTATGGCTACACCTTC